These T cell receptor beta chains were read from a single sample in a study of regulatory T cells in long-lasting Graves disease. MiXCR, run by TCRdb on the multiplex PCR reads, gives a single entry per CDR3 protein. The sample carries 350,000 to 450,000 distinct CDR3 sequences, around 21% recorded once. Sequencing used peripheral blood mononuclear cells (PBMCs), obtained when the disease was refractory, from a patient treated with antithyroid drugs. Every receptor here comes from a female donor with Graves disease. Each CDR3 is given with its conserved first and last residue. Each record gives: V gene, D gene, clone size, J gene, CDR3 DNA, CDR3 protein. D genes are given only for firm matches. Not every row has a clone size; where given, it reads once, few, many or a size class.

TRBV5-5	.	many	TRBJ1-2	TGTGCCAGCAGCCCACTACCTATTGGGGACTATGGCTACACCTTC	CASSPLPIGDYGYTF
TRBV11-2	.	many	TRBJ1-4	TGTGCCAGCAGCACTCGGGGGCAGATTAATGAAAAACTGTTTTTT	CASSTRGQINEKLFF
TRBV11-2	TRBD1	many	TRBJ2-5	TGTGCCAGCAGCAAAGGACAGGGTGAGGGGACCCAGTACTTC	CASSKGQGEGTQYF
TRBV12-3/TRBV12-4	.	.	TRBJ1-4	TGTGCCAGCAGTTTAAATATAGGGGGAAACGAAAAACTGTTTTTT	CASSLNIGGNEKLFF
TRBV2	.	.	TRBJ1-3	TGTGCCAGCAGTTCAGGAAGATCGCCCGGAAACACCATATATTTT	CASSSGRSPGNTIYF
TRBV7-2	TRBD1	.	TRBJ2-7	TGTGCCAGCAGCCCTGCCGGGACAGACTACGAGCAGTACTTC	CASSPAGTDYEQYF
TRBV19	TRBD1	.	TRBJ1-4	TGTGCCAGTAGTATAGGGGACAGCAAGAACGAAAAACTGTTTTTT	CASSIGDSKNEKLFF
TRBV29-1	.	.	TRBJ1-2	TGCAGCGTGAATTCCCAGGGTAACTATGGCTACACCTTC	CSVNSQGNYGYTF
TRBV7-2	.	few	TRBJ2-7	TGTGCCAGCAGCTTAGAACCATCAGGGGTCTACGAGCAGTACTTC	CASSLEPSGVYEQYF
TRBV24-1	.	.	TRBJ1-1	TGTGCCACCAGTGAGGGGTCGAACACTGAAGCTTTCTTT	CATSEGSNTEAFF
TRBV5-1	TRBD1	many	TRBJ1-1	TGCGCCAGCCGAAGAGGGGACAGGTTTTCCGAAGCTTTCTTT	CASRRGDRFSEAFF
TRBV5-1	.	few	TRBJ2-5	TGCGCCAGCAGCTTGGTCGAACAGGGAGTTGGAGAGACCCAGTACTTC	CASSLVEQGVGETQYF
TRBV2	TRBD2	many	TRBJ2-2	TGTGCCAGCATGATCCCCACTAGCGTACTCGGGGAGCTGTTTTTT	CASMIPTSVLGELFF
TRBV20-1	TRBD2	few	TRBJ2-7	TGCAGTGCTACGGGACTAGCGGGAGAAAACGACGAGCAGTACTTC	CSATGLAGENDEQYF
TRBV5-5	.	many	TRBJ2-2	TGTGCCAGCAGCTTGGTGAGCGTGTTAACCGGGGAGCTGTTTTTT	CASSLVSVLTGELFF
TRBV6-1	.	few	TRBJ1-3	TGTGCCAGCAGTGAAGCGACAGGAGCCGATTACTCTGGAAACACCATATATTTT	CASSEATGADYSGNTIYF
TRBV28	TRBD1	many	TRBJ2-7	TGTGCCAGCAGTTCCCCCCGGGACAGCAGGAGCTCCTACGAGCAGTACTTC	CASSSPRDSRSSYEQYF
TRBV27	TRBD1	.	TRBJ1-5	TGTGCCAGCAGTTTAGGGACAGGGGTCACTCAGCCCCAGCATTTT	CASSLGTGVTQPQHF
TRBV27	TRBD2	few	TRBJ2-7	TGTGCCAGCAGTTTATCGCTAGCGGAGATACCCTACGAGCAGTACTTC	CASSLSLAEIPYEQYF
TRBV12-3/TRBV12-4	.	many	TRBJ1-6	TGTGCCAGCAGTAGGATACGGACAGCCAACTATAATTCACCCCTCCACTTT	CASSRIRTANYNSPLHF
TRBV7-9	.	few	TRBJ1-5	TGTGCCAGCAGCTTAGAGGCCCCCAATCAGCCCCAGCATTTT	CASSLEAPNQPQHF
TRBV6-2/TRBV6-3	.	.	TRBJ2-1	TGTGCCAGCGCTCCTCGGAAGTACAATGAGCAGTTCTTC	CASAPRKYNEQFF
TRBV7-2	.	.	TRBJ2-4	TGTGCCAGCAGCTTAGAAGTAGCCAAAAACATTCAGTACTTC	CASSLEVAKNIQYF
TRBV6-1	TRBD2	few	TRBJ2-5	TGTGCCAGCACCCCCTTCCGGCCGGGAGGAATAGAGACCCAGTACTTC	CASTPFRPGGIETQYF
TRBV5-1	TRBD1	once	TRBJ2-5	TGCGCCAGCACCGGGACAGGGGTGAACCAAGAGACCCAGTACTTC	CASTGTGVNQETQYF
TRBV12-3/TRBV12-4	.	.	TRBJ2-2	TGTGCCAGCAGTTTACAGGGGAGTCTCACCGGGGAGCTGTTTTTT	CASSLQGSLTGELFF
TRBV20-1	.	.	TRBJ2-3	TGCAGTGCTACCCCGGTTCGGGAGTGGCCAGATACGCAGTATTTT	CSATPVREWPDTQYF
TRBV28	.	many	TRBJ1-4	TGTGCCAGCAGTTTAACGGCAGAAAAACTGTTTTTT	CASSLTAEKLFF
TRBV7-2	TRBD1	many	TRBJ1-1	TGTGCCAGCAGCTTAGATTTTGGGACAGGGGGTGAAGCTTTCTTT	CASSLDFGTGGEAFF
TRBV12-3/TRBV12-4	.	few	TRBJ2-2	TGTGCCAGCAGTTCCTTGAGCGTTACCGGGGAGCTGTTTTTT	CASSSLSVTGELFF
TRBV19	.	many	TRBJ1-1	TGTGCCAGTGCCGCACGGGAGGGAGCTGAAGCTTTCTTT	CASAAREGAEAFF
TRBV11-2	.	.	TRBJ2-1	TGTGCCAGCAGCTCGGACAGCCGTCCCAACAATGAGCAGTTCTTC	CASSSDSRPNNEQFF
TRBV5-4	.	few	TRBJ2-2	TGTGCCAGCAGCTTGAAACAGGGCTCCGGGGAGCTGTTTTTT	CASSLKQGSGELFF
TRBV6-1	.	many	TRBJ2-6	TGTGCCAGCAGCTTTTTTGCCTCTGGGGCCAACGTCCTGACTTTC	CASSFFASGANVLTF
TRBV7-9	.	once	TRBJ2-2	TGTGCCAGCAGCCCCCCCCTCCAGTCCACCCCACCGTGGGAGCTGTTTTTT	CASSPPLQSTPPWELFF
TRBV20-1	TRBD2	.	TRBJ2-2	TGCAGTGCTATGGGAGGGCTTACTACCGGGGAGCTGTTTTTT	CSAMGGLTTGELFF
TRBV5-6	.	few	TRBJ2-7	TGTGCCAGCAGCTTCATTCACAGGGTCGCCTACGAGCAGTACTTC	CASSFIHRVAYEQYF
TRBV7-9	.	.	TRBJ2-7	TGTGCCAGCAGCTTAGGCGGCGAGCACTACGAGCAGTACTTC	CASSLGGEHYEQYF
TRBV12-3/TRBV12-4	.	many	TRBJ2-4	TGTGCCAGCAGTTTAGCCATTAGCAAAAACATTCAGTACTTC	CASSLAISKNIQYF
TRBV29-1	.	few	TRBJ1-1	TGCAGCGTTGAAAAGGGGATGAACACTGAAGCTTTCTTT	CSVEKGMNTEAFF
TRBV6-9	.	many	TRBJ1-1	TGTGCCAGCAGTTATGGACAAGGGGTGGACACTGAAGCTTTCTTT	CASSYGQGVDTEAFF
TRBV7-9	TRBD1	.	TRBJ2-7	TGTGCCAGCAGCTTGACCTCCGGGACAGGGGTCTACGAGCAGTACTTC	CASSLTSGTGVYEQYF
TRBV18	.	few	TRBJ2-7	TGTGCCAGCTCGCCTAAAAGTATCGGTATACTATCCTACGAGCAGTACTTC	CASSPKSIGILSYEQYF
TRBV20-1	.	many	TRBJ2-5	TGCAGTGCCAGGGTACAGGAGACCCAGTACTTC	CSARVQETQYF
TRBV20-1	TRBD2	.	TRBJ2-2	TGCAGTGCGCGGACTAGCGGGAGAACCGGGGAGCTGTTTTTT	CSARTSGRTGELFF
TRBV9	.	.	TRBJ2-7	TGTGCCAGCAGCGCAGGGCGAGCGGGTAGCTACGAGCAGTACTTC	CASSAGRAGSYEQYF
TRBV7-2	TRBD2	many	TRBJ2-7	TGTGCCAGCAGCTTTGGACTAGCGGGACTGGGGGAGCAGTACTTC	CASSFGLAGLGEQYF
TRBV6-5	.	few	TRBJ2-5	TGTGCCAGCAGTTACTCAGGAACAGGCGATTATGGGACCCAGTACTTC	CASSYSGTGDYGTQYF
TRBV19	TRBD1	.	TRBJ1-1	TGTGCCAGTAGATTGGGACAGCTGAACACTGAAGCTTTCTTT	CASRLGQLNTEAFF